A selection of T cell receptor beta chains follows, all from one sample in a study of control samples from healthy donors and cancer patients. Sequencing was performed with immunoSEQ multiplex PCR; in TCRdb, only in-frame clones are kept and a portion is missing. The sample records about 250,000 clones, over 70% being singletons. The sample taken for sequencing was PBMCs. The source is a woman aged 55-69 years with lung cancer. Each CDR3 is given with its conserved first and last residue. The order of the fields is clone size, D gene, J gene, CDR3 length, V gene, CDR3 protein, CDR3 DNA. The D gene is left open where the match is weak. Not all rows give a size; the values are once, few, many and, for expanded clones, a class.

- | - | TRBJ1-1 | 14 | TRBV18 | CASSPGESQGEAFF | TGTGCCAGCTCACCAGGAGAGAGCCAGGGTGAAGCTTTCTTT
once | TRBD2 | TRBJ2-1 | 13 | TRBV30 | CAWGLAGEGEQFF | TGTGCCTGGGGACTAGCGGGAGAGGGTGAGCAGTTCTTC
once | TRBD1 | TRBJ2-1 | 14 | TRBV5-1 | CASSRDSRYNEQFF | TGCGCCAGCAGCCGGGACAGCCGATACAATGAGCAGTTCTTC
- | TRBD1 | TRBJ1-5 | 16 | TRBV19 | CASIRTGLRGNQPQHF | TGTGCCAGTATCAGGACAGGACTAAGGGGCAATCAGCCCCAGCATTTT
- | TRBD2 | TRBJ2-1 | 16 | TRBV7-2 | CASSDTSGRVYNEQFF | TGTGCCAGCAGCGATACTAGCGGGAGGGTGTACAATGAGCAGTTCTTC
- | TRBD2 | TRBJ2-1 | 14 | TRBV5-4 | CASSFAGGPREQFF | TGTGCCAGCAGCTTCGCGGGAGGGCCCAGGGAGCAGTTCTTC
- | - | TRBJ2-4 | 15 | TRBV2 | CASSEGSPGLNIQYF | TGTGCCAGCTCCGAGGGCAGTCCCGGATTAAACATTCAGTACTTC
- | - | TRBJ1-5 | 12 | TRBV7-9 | CASSRQFQPQHF | TGTGCCAGCAGCCGACAGTTTCAGCCCCAGCATTTT
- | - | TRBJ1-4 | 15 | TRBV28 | CASSLPGYAGEKLFF | TGTGCCAGCAGTTTACCGGGGTACGCTGGGGAAAAACTGTTTTTT
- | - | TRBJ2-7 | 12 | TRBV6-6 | CASSYGGEEQYF | TGTGCCAGCAGTTATGGGGGCGAGGAGCAGTACTTC
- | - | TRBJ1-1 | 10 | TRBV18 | CASSLNEAFF | TGTGCCAGCTCACTCAATGAAGCTTTCTTT
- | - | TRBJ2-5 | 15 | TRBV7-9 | CASSLDLGGLKTQYF | TGTGCCAGCAGCTTAGACCTTGGGGGGCTGAAGACCCAGTACTTC
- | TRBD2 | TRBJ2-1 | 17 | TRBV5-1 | CASSLVAGGLSYNEQFF | TGCGCCAGCAGCTTGGTAGCGGGAGGTTTGTCCTACAATGAGCAGTTCTTC
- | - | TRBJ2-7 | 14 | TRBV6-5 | CASSRLGGAYEQYF | TGTGCCAGCAGTCGACTGGGGGGAGCTTACGAGCAGTACTTC
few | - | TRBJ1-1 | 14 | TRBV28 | CASSPPVRNTEAFF | TGTGCCAGCAGCCCACCCGTAAGGAACACTGAAGCTTTCTTT
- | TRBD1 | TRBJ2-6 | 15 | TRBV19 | CASSPRQGGANVLTF | TGTGCCAGTAGTCCCCGACAGGGAGGGGCCAACGTCCTGACTTTC
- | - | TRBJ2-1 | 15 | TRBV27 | CASSLAGLSYNEQFF | TGTGCCAGCAGTTTAGCGGGGCTCTCCTACAATGAGCAGTTCTTC